A selection of T cell receptor beta chains follows, all from one sample in a study of molecular identifiers for immune sequencing clone quantification. TCRdb reprocessed the PCR reads with MiXCR, giving one entry per CDR3 protein. The sample shows around 460,000 distinct CDR3 sequences, approximately 25% of them seen only once. The source material was naive CD8+ T cells from blood, with Jurkat cell RNA spiked in. The receptor set was obtained from a human donor in good health. Some libraries in this study had Jurkat cell RNA spiked in. Each CDR3 is given with its conserved first and last residue. A D gene is named only where the DNA matches it firmly. Expanded clones are given a class, and other clones once, few, many or no size at all.

v_gene	abundance	d_gene	j_gene	CDR3aa	CDR3nt
TRBV19	.	TRBD1	TRBJ1-1	CASSLGQGPAENTEAFF	TGTGCCAGTAGTCTCGGACAGGGCCCGGCTGAGAACACTGAAGCTTTCTTT
TRBV19	.	.	TRBJ2-2	CASSIFGLRSTGELFF	TGTGCCAGTAGTATCTTTGGGCTCAGAAGCACCGGGGAGCTGTTTTTT
TRBV7-9	.	.	TRBJ1-4	CASSPPGRGGADEKLFF	TGTGCCAGCAGCCCCCCCGGGCGGGGGGGCGCGGATGAAAAACTGTTTTTT
TRBV4-1	.	.	TRBJ2-5	CASSQENEQETQYF	TGCGCCAGCAGCCAAGAAAATGAACAAGAGACCCAGTACTTC
TRBV19	.	.	TRBJ2-2	CASSFRAGELFF	TGTGCCAGTAGTTTCAGGGCTGGGGAGCTGTTTTTT
TRBV5-8	many	.	TRBJ2-3	CASSLEATMGDTQYF	TGTGCCAGCAGCTTGGAGGCTACCATGGGAGATACGCAGTATTTT
TRBV6-5	few	TRBD2	TRBJ2-5	CASSYSGTQETQYF	TGTGCCAGCAGTTATAGCGGGACTCAAGAGACCCAGTACTTC
TRBV30	many	.	TRBJ2-3	CAWSAAGPTDTQYF	TGTGCCTGGAGTGCCGCGGGCCCCACAGATACGCAGTATTTT
TRBV6-2/TRBV6-3	.	TRBD2	TRBJ2-7	CASSYGQSGRSYEQYF	TGTGCCAGCAGTTACGGACAAAGCGGGAGGTCTTACGAGCAGTACTTC
TRBV20-1	many	TRBD2	TRBJ2-1	CSARVLRRLAGLEQFF	TGCAGTGCTAGGGTCCTTCGGCGACTAGCGGGACTCGAGCAGTTCTTC
TRBV12-3/TRBV12-4	few	.	TRBJ1-2	CASSSPGRRGYTF	TGTGCCAGCAGTTCCCCGGGGCGGAGGGGCTACACCTTC
TRBV7-8	many	.	TRBJ1-1	CASSTAPGNNRVTEAFF	TGTGCCAGCAGCACGGCCCCCGGCAACAACAGAGTCACTGAAGCTTTCTTT
TRBV4-3	.	.	TRBJ2-7	CASSQFRGPYEQYF	TGCGCCAGCAGCCAATTCCGGGGCCCCTACGAGCAGTACTTC
TRBV2	.	.	TRBJ2-3	CASSESPPGPITDTQYF	TGTGCCAGCAGTGAAAGTCCGCCGGGACCGATCACAGATACGCAGTATTTT
TRBV29-1	.	TRBD1	TRBJ1-1	CSVATGGTEAIF	TGCAGCGTAGCTACAGGGGGCACTGAAGCTATCTTT
TRBV6-1	few	.	TRBJ1-5	CASRDSLNQPQHF	TGTGCCAGCAGAGACAGTCTCAATCAGCCCCAGCATTTT
TRBV3-1	.	.	TRBJ1-6	CASSPRGNPNSPLHF	TGTGCCAGCAGCCCCCGCGGGAACCCCAATTCACCCCTCCACTTT
TRBV7-9	few	.	TRBJ1-5	CASSLEGGFQPQHF	TGTGCCAGCAGTCTCGAAGGGGGTTTTCAGCCCCAGCATTTT
TRBV7-8	.	TRBD2	TRBJ2-5	CASSGGTSGAPLQETQYF	TGTGCCAGCAGCGGCGGGACTAGCGGGGCCCCTTTACAAGAGACCCAGTACTTC
TRBV11-2	many	.	TRBJ2-7	CASSLGPGSSYEQYF	TGTGCCAGCAGCTTAGGCCCAGGTAGCTCCTACGAGCAGTACTTC
TRBV4-1	.	.	TRBJ1-1	CASSQGLLQGEHTEAFF	TGCGCCAGCAGCCAAGGCTTGTTACAGGGTGAGCACACTGAAGCTTTCTTT
TRBV30	few	.	TRBJ2-3	CAWSVASTDTQYF	TGTGCCTGGAGTGTGGCTAGCACAGATACGCAGTATTTT
TRBV7-9	few	.	TRBJ1-1	CASSLDKAFF	TGTGCCAGCAGCTTAGATAAAGCTTTCTTT
TRBV27	many	.	TRBJ2-3	CASSSQEGSTDTQYF	TGTGCCAGCAGTTCCCAGGAGGGAAGCACAGATACGCAGTATTTT
TRBV20-1	.	.	TRBJ2-7	CSARFETYEQYF	TGCAGTGCTAGATTTGAGACCTACGAGCAGTACTTC
TRBV6-5	many	TRBD1	TRBJ2-7	CASSYGQGVTYEQYF	TGTGCCAGCAGTTACGGACAGGGAGTTACCTACGAGCAGTACTTC
TRBV2	.	.	TRBJ1-2	CASSDPNFNYGYTF	TGTGCCAGCAGTGACCCCAATTTTAACTATGGCTACACCTTC
TRBV7-2	many	.	TRBJ2-7	CASREKWGAPEQYF	TGTGCCAGCAGGGAAAAGTGGGGGGCGCCCGAGCAGTACTTC
TRBV6-1	.	.	TRBJ2-1	CASSEVWQGSYNEQFF	TGTGCCAGCAGTGAAGTTTGGCAGGGAAGTTACAATGAGCAGTTCTTC
TRBV7-9	few	.	TRBJ2-7	CASSTVRHTGLKYF	TGTGCCAGCAGCACCGTGCGCCATACAGGGTTGAAGTACTTC
TRBV7-6	.	TRBD1	TRBJ1-1	CASSLDRGRGEAFF	TGTGCCAGCAGCTTAGACAGGGGGCGGGGTGAAGCTTTCTTT
TRBV12-3/TRBV12-4	few	TRBD2	TRBJ2-7	CASRSSGTIYSEQYF	TGTGCCAGCAGGTCGAGCGGGACTATCTACTCCGAGCAGTACTTC
TRBV5-5	many	TRBD1	TRBJ2-7	CASSYRTGDVYEQYF	TGTGCCAGCAGCTACCGGACAGGGGACGTATACGAGCAGTACTTC
TRBV19	few	.	TRBJ2-5	CASSPPGDQETQYF	TGTGCCAGTAGCCCACCGGGAGACCAAGAGACCCAGTACTTC
TRBV15	few	.	TRBJ2-2	CATSGRRNTGELFF	TGTGCCACCAGCGGGCGCCGGAACACCGGGGAGCTGTTTTTT
TRBV7-9	many	.	TRBJ1-5	CASSFQGLGGNQPQHF	TGTGCCAGCAGCTTCCAGGGACTCGGTGGCAATCAGCCCCAGCATTTT
TRBV6-2/TRBV6-3	.	TRBD2	TRBJ2-7	CASSYGEREVVYEQYF	TGTGCCAGCAGTTACGGGGAGCGGGAGGTCGTCTACGAGCAGTACTTC
TRBV28	few	.	TRBJ1-5	CASTDGGGQPQHF	TGTGCCAGCACCGACGGGGGTGGCCAGCCCCAGCATTTT
TRBV6-2/TRBV6-3	few	.	TRBJ2-5	CASSYQYQETQYF	TGTGCCAGCAGTTACCAGTACCAAGAGACCCAGTACTTC
TRBV25-1	many	.	TRBJ1-1	CASSEYTSVEAFF	TGTGCCAGCAGTGAATACACAAGTGTTGAAGCTTTCTTT
TRBV12-3/TRBV12-4	few	.	TRBJ2-2	CASSLQKVTYANTGELFF	TGTGCCAGCAGTTTACAAAAGGTGACCTACGCGAACACCGGGGAGCTGTTTTTT
TRBV9	few	TRBD1	TRBJ1-2	CASSGTGGDGYTF	TGTGCCAGCAGCGGAACAGGGGGCGATGGCTACACCTTC
TRBV19	many	.	TRBJ2-2	CASSIYTGELFF	TGTGCCAGTAGTATTTACACCGGGGAGCTGTTTTTT
TRBV4-1	.	.	TRBJ2-3	CASSQDVYSTDTRYF	TGCGCCAGCAGCCAAGATGTTTATTCAACAGATACGCGGTATTTT
TRBV28	few	TRBD2	TRBJ2-5	CASSPPLSGRGWQETQYF	TGTGCCAGCAGTCCCCCATTAAGCGGGAGGGGCTGGCAAGAGACCCAGTACTTC
TRBV7-8	few	.	TRBJ2-7	CASSLGPWVGQNSYEQYF	TGTGCCAGCAGCTTAGGGCCCTGGGTGGGACAAAATTCCTACGAGCAGTACTTC
TRBV12-3/TRBV12-4	many	.	TRBJ1-1	CASSPRRESEAFF	TGTGCCAGCAGTCCAAGGCGAGAGAGTGAAGCTTTCTTT
TRBV4-3	.	.	TRBJ2-7	CASSQDYSPRDYEQYF	TGCGCCAGCAGCCAAGATTATAGCCCCCGGGACTACGAGCAGTACTTC
TRBV20-1	few	TRBD1	TRBJ1-2	CSARDTGGEDYGYTF	TGCAGTGCTAGAGATACAGGGGGGGAAGACTATGGCTACACCTTC
TRBV9	.	.	TRBJ1-1	CASSELPGATETFF	TGTGCCAGCAGCGAATTACCAGGGGCCACTGAAACTTTCTTT
TRBV7-8	.	.	TRBJ1-4	CASSLAQYNEKLFF	TGTGCCAGCAGCTTAGCTCAGTATAATGAAAAACTGTTTTTT
TRBV6-2/TRBV6-3	few	TRBD1	TRBJ2-7	CASSIRTGLPEQYF	TGTGCCAGCAGTATCCGGACAGGGCTGCCCGAGCAGTACTTC